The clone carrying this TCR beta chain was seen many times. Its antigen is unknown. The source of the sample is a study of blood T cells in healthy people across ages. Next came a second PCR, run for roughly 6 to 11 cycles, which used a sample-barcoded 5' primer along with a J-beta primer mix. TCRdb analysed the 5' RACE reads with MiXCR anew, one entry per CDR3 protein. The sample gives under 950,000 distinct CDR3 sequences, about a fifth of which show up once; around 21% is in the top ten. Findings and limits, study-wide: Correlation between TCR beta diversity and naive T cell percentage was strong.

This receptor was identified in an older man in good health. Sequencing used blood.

The CDR3 sequence: CASSLTKNIQYF. The CDR3 bases are TGTGCCAGCAGTTTAACCAAAAACATTCAGTACTTC. The chain is built from TRBV11-2 and TRBJ2-4, with D unclear. The V end lost 6 bases, the J end lost 2 bases, and 5 bases lay between the germline ends. CDR3 length: 12 amino acids. CDR1 is SGHAT and CDR2 is FQNNGV in the germline V gene.